This T cell receptor beta chain was sequenced during a study of blood T cell repertoires in COVID-19. Overall study: Samples taken during acute and convalescent COVID-19 were collected in the United States, Italy and Spain.

The germline gives CDR1 SGHNT, CDR2 YENEEA. Trimming shortened V by 0 bases and J by 6 bases, and 17 bases separated the two germline ends. This CDR3 has 16 residues. Measured with immunoSEQ multiplex PCR; TCRdb has only the in-frame clones, and not every one. The data hold a few hundred thousand clones, with about 79% observed a single time. The rearrangement links TRBV11-3 to TRBJ1-1; TRBD1 might be the D (6 bases). Sequenced sample: peripheral blood. The origin of this receptor is a man in his forties who had recovered from COVID-19. CDR3: CASSLDLVGGYAEAFF. In DNA, the CDR3 is TGTGCCAGCAGCTTAGATCTCGTAGGGGGTTACGCTGAAGCTTTCTTT. Full variable domain (rest looked up from reference TRBV11-3 and TRBJ1-1): EAGVVQSPRYKIIEKKQPVAFWCNPISGHNTLYWYLQNLGQGPELLIRYENEEAVDDSQLPKDRFSAERLKGVDSTLKIQPAELGDSAVYLCASSLDLVGGYAEAFFGQGTRLTVV.